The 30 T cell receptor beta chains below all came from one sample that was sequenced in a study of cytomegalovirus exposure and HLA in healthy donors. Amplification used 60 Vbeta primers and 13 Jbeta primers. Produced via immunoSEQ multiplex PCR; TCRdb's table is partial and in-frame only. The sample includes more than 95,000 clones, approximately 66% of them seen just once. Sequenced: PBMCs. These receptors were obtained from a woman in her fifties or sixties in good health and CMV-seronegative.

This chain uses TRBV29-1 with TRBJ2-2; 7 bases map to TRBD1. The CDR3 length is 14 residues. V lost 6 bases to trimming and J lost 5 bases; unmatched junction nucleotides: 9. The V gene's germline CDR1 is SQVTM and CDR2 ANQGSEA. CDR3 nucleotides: TGCAGCGTCTCGCTGACAGGGATAACCGGGGAGCTGTTTTTT. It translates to CSVSLTGITGELFF.

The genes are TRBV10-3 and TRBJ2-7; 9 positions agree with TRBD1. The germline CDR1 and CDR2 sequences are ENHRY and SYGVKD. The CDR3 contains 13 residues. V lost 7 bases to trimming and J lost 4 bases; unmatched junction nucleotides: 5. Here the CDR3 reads CAIKTGGLYEQYF. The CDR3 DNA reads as TGTGCCATCAAGACAGGGGGACTATACGAGCAGTACTTC.

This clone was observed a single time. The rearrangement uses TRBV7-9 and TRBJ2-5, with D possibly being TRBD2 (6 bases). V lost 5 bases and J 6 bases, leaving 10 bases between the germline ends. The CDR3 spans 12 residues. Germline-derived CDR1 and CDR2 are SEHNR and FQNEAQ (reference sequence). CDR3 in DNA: TGTGCCAGCAGCCCTAGCGCGAAGACCCAGTACTTC. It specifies CASSPSAKTQYF.

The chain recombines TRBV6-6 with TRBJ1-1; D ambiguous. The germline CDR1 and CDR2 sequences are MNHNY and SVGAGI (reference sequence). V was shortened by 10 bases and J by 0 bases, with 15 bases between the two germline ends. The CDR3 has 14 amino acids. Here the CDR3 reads CATWPRRMNTEAFF. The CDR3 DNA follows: TGTGCCACCTGGCCCCGGAGAATGAACACTGAAGCTTTCTTT.

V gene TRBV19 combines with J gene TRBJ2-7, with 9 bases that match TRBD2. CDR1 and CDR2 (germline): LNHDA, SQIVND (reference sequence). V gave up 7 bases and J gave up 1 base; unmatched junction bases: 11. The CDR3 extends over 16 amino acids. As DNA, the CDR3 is TGTGCCAGTAAGATCGCTAGCGGGGCCCCGTCCTACGAGCAGTACTTC. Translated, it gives CASKIASGAPSYEQYF.

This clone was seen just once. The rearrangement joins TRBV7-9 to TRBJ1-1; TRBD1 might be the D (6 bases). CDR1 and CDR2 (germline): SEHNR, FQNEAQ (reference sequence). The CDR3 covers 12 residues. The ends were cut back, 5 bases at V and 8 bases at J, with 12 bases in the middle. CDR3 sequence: CASSRGGQEAFF. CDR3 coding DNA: TGTGCCAGCAGCCGCGGTGGACAGGAAGCTTTCTTT. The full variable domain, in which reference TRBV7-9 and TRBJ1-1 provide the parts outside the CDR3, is DTGVSQNPRHKITKRGQNVTFRCDPISEHNRLYWYRQTLGQGPEFLTYFQNEAQLEKSRLLSDRFSAERPKGSFSTLEIQRTEQGDSAMYLCASSRGGQEAFFGQGTRLTVV.

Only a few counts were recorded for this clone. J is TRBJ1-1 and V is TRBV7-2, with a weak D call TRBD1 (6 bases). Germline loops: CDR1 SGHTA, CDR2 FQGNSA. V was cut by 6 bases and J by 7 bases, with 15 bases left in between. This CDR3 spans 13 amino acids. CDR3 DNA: TGTGCCAGCAGTCACGGACAGATTTTTGAAGCTTTCTTT. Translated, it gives CASSHGQIFEAFF.

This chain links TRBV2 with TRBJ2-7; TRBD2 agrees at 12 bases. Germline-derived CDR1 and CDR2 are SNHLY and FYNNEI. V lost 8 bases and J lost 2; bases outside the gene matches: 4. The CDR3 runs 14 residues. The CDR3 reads CASLRTSGTYEQYF. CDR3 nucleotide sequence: TGTGCCAGCCTAAGGACTAGCGGGACCTACGAGCAGTACTTC.

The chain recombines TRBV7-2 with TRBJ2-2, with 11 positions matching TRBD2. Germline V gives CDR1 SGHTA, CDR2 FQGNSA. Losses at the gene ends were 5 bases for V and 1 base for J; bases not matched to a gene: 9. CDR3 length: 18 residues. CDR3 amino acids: CASSLQRGTSGNTGELFF. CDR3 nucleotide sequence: TGTGCCAGCAGCCTACAACGGGGGACTAGCGGGAACACCGGGGAGCTGTTTTTT.

The CDR3 region is CASSLAPGHSYEQYF. In DNA form, the CDR3 reads TGTGCCAGCAGCTTAGCTCCGGGACACTCCTACGAGCAGTACTTC. V usage is TRBV11-2 and J usage is TRBJ2-7, with D possibly matching TRBD1 (6 bases). In germline, CDR1 is SGHAT, CDR2 FQNNGV. The CDR3 length is 15 residues. The germline V and J ends were trimmed by 1 base and 0 bases, with 10 bases remaining between them.

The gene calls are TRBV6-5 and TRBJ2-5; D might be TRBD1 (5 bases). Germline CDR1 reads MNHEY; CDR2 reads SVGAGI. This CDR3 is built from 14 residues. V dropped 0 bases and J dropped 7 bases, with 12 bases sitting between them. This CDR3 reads CASSYSGPRGTQYF. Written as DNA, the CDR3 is TGTGCCAGCAGTTACTCGGGGCCAAGAGGGACCCAGTACTTC.

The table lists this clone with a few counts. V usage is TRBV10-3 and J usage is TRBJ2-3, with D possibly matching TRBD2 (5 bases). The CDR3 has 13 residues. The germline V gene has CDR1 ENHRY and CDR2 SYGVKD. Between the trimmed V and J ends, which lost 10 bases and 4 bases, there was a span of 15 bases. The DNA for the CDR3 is TGTGCCAGCAGCGGAGACGCCGCAGATACGCAGTATTTT. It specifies CASSGDAADTQYF.

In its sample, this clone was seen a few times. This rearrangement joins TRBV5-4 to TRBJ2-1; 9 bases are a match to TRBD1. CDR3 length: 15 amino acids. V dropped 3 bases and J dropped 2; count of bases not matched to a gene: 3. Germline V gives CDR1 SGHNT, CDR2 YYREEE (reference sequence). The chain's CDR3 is CASSSNRGPYNEQFF. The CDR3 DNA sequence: TGTGCCAGCAGCTCCAACAGGGGGCCCTACAATGAGCAGTTCTTC. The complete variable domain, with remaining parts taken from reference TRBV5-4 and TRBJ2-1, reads ETGVTQSPTHLIKTRGQQVTLRCSSQSGHNTVSWYQQALGQGPQFIFQYYREEENGRGNFPPRFSGLQFPNYSSELNVNALELDDSALYLCASSSNRGPYNEQFFGPGTRLTVL.

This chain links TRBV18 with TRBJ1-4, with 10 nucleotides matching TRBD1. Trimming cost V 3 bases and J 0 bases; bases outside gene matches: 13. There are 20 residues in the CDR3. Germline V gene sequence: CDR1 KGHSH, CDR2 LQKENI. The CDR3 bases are TGTGCCAGCTCACCGATCAGGACAGGGGGACGAGGGGCAACTAATGAAAAACTGTTTTTT. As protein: CASSPIRTGGRGATNEKLFF. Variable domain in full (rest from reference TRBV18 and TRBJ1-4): NAGVMQNPRHLVRRRGQEARLRCSPMKGHSHVYWYRQLPEEGLKFMVYLQKENIIDESGMPKERFSAEFPKEGPSILRIQQVVRGDSAAYFCASSPIRTGGRGATNEKLFFGSGTQLSVL.

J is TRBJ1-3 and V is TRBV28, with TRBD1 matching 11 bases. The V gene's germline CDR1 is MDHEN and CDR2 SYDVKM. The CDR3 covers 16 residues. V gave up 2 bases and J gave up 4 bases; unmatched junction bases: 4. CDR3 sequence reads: CASSLQDRGPGNTIYF. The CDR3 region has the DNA TGTGCCAGCAGTTTACAGGACAGGGGGCCAGGAAACACCATATATTTT.

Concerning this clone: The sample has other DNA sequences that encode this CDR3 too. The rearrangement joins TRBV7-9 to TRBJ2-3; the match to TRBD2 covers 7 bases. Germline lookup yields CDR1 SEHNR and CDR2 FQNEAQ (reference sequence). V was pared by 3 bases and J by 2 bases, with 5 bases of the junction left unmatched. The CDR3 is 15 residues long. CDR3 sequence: CASSLSAGVTDTQYF. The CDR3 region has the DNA TGTGCCAGCAGCTTGTCTGCGGGGGTCACAGATACGCAGTATTTT.

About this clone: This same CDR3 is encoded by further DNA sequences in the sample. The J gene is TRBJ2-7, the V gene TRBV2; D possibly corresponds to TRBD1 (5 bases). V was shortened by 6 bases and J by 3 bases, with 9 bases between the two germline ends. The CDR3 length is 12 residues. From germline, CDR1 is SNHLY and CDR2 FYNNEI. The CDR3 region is CASSTDSYEQYF. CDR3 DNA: TGTGCCAGCAGCACAGACAGCTACGAGCAGTACTTC.

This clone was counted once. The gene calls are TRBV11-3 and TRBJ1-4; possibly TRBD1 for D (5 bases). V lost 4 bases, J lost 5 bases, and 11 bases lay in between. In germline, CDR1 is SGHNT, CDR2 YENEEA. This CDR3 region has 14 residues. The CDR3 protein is CASSWGRGNEKLFF. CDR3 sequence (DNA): TGTGCCAGCAGCTGGGGACGGGGGAATGAAAAACTGTTTTTT.

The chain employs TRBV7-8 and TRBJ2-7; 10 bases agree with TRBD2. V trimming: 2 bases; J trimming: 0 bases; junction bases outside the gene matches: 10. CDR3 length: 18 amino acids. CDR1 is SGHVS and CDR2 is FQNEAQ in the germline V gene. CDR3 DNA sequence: TGTGCCAGCAGCTTACCGAGGACTAGCGGAAGCTTCTCCTACGAGCAGTACTTC. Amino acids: CASSLPRTSGSFSYEQYF.

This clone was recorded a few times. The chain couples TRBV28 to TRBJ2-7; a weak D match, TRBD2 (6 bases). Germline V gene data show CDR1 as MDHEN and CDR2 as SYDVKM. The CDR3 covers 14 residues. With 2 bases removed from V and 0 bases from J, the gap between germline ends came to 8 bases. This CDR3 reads CASSLGGSSYEQYF. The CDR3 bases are TGTGCCAGCAGTTTAGGGGGGAGCTCCTACGAGCAGTACTTC.

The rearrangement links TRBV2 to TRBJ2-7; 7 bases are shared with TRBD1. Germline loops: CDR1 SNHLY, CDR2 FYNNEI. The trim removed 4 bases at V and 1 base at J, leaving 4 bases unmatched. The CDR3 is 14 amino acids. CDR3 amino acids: CASSGGQVSYEQYF. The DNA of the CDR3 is TGTGCCAGCAGTGGAGGACAGGTATCCTACGAGCAGTACTTC.

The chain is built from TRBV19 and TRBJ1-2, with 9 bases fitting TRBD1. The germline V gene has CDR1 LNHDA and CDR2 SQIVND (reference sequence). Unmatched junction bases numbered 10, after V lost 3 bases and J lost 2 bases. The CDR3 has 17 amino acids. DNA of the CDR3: TGTGCCAGTAGTATCTTTTTTGGACAGGGGATAAACTATGGCTACACCTTC. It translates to CASSIFFGQGINYGYTF.

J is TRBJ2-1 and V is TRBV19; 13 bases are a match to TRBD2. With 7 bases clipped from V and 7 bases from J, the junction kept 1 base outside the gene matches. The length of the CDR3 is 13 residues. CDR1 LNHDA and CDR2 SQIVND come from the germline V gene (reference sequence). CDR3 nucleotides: TGTGCCAGTAAACTAGCGGGAGGGAATGAGCAGTTCTTC. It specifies CASKLAGGNEQFF.

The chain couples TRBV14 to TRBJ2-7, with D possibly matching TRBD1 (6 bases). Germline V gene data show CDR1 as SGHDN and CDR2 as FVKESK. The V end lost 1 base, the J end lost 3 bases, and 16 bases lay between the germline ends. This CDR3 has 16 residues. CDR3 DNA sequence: TGTGCCAGCAGCCAAGGGCCGGGACACCCAAACTACGAGCAGTACTTC. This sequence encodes CASSQGPGHPNYEQYF.

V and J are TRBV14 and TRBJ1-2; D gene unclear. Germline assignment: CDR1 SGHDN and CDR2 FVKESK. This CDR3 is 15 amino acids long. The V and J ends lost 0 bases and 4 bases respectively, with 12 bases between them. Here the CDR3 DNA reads TGTGCCAGCAGCCAAGAAGGCCAGGAATCCTATGGCTACACCTTC. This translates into CASSQEGQESYGYTF.

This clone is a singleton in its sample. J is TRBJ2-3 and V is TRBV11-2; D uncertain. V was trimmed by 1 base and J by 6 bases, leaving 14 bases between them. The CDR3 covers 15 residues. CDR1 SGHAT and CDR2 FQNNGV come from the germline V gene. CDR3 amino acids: CASSLGPYNTDTQYF. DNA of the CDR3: TGTGCCAGCAGCTTAGGGCCTTACAACACGGATACGCAGTATTTT.

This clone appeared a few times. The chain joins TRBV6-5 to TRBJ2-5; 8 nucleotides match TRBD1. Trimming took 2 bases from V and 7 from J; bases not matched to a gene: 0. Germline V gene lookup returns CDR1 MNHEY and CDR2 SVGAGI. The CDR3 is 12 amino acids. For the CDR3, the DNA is TGTGCCAGCAGTTACGGGACAGGGACCCAGTACTTC. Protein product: CASSYGTGTQYF.

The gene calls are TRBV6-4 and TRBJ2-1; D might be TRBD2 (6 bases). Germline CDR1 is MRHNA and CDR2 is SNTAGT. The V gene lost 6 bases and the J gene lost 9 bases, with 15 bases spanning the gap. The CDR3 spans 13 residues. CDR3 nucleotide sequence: TGTGCCAGCAGCCGGGACTGGGCTGGTGAGCAGTTCTTC. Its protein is CASSRDWAGEQFF.

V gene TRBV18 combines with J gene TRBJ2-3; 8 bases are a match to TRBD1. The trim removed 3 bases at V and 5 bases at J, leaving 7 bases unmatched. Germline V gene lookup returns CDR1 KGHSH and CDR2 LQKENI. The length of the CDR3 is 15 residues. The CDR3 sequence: CASSPPGQAIDTQYF. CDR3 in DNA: TGTGCCAGCTCACCGCCGGGACAGGCTATAGATACGCAGTATTTT. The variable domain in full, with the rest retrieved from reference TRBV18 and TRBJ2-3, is NAGVMQNPRHLVRRRGQEARLRCSPMKGHSHVYWYRQLPEEGLKFMVYLQKENIIDESGMPKERFSAEFPKEGPSILRIQQVVRGDSAAYFCASSPPGQAIDTQYFGPGTRLTVL.

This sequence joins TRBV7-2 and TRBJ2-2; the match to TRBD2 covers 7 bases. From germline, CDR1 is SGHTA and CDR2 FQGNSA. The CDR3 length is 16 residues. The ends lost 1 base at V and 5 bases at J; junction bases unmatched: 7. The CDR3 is CASSLVSGGFTGELFF. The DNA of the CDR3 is TGTGCCAGCAGCTTAGTATCGGGGGGTTTTACCGGGGAGCTGTTTTTT. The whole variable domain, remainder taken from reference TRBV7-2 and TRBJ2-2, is GAGVSQSPSNKVTEKGKDVELRCDPISGHTALYWYRQSLGQGLEFLIYFQGNSAPDKSGLPSDRFSAERTGGSVSTLTIQRTQQEDSAVYLCASSLVSGGFTGELFFGEGSRLTVL.